A single sample is the source of the 12 T cell receptor beta chains below, sequenced in a study of OX40 agonist ivuxolimab in advanced cancers. The repertoire was sequenced with immunoSEQ multiplex PCR; TCRdb's copy has only in-frame clones and lacks some. The repertoire holds tens of thousands of clones, with around 84% as singletons. Here the sequenced sample was CD4+ or CD8+ T cells sorted from blood, taken in a trial of the OX40 agonist ivuxolimab. Every receptor here comes from an adult with an advanced solid tumor such as melanoma, head and neck, liver or kidney cancer.

The V and J genes are TRBV6-4 and TRBJ2-3; D possibly matches TRBD1 or TRBD2 (5 bases each). This CDR3 has 12 amino acids. Germline CDR1 MRHNA, CDR2 SNTAGT. V was cut by 0 bases and J by 8 bases, with 6 bases left in between. The CDR3 nucleotides are TGTGCCAGCAGTGACTCTGGGGGTACGCAGTATTTT. Its translation: CASSDSGGTQYF.

The rearrangement links TRBV7-3 to TRBJ1-5, with 8 bases that match TRBD1. CDR1 SGHTA and CDR2 FQGTGA come from the germline V gene. CDR3 length: 13 amino acids. Trimming cost V 5 bases and J 5 bases; bases outside gene matches: 2. The CDR3 region has the DNA TGTGCCAGCAGCCCGACAGGGGATCAGCCCCAGCATTTT. Residues: CASSPTGDQPQHF.

The DNA for the CDR3 is TGTGCCAGCAGCCGAGGGACAGGGGCTTTCAATCAGCCCCAGCATTTT. Translation gives CASSRGTGAFNQPQHF. The rearrangement links TRBV5-6 to TRBJ1-5; the match to TRBD1 covers 10 bases. In germline, CDR1 is SGHDT, CDR2 YYEEEE. V gave up 4 bases and J gave up 3 bases; unmatched junction bases: 7. CDR3 size: 16 residues.

The chain uses TRBV29-1 and TRBJ2-3; TRBD2 might be the D (6 bases). Deletions cut 6 bases from V and 2 bases from J, with 12 bases between. From germline, CDR1 is SQVTM and CDR2 ANQGSEA. CDR3 length: 13 amino acids. The CDR3 region has the DNA TGCAGCGTCATTCGGGGGAACACAGATACGCAGTATTTT. Protein product: CSVIRGNTDTQYF.

The chain combines TRBV5-1 with TRBJ2-1; the match to TRBD2 covers 7 bases. Unmatched junction bases numbered 24, after V lost 4 bases and J lost 8 bases. There are 19 residues in the CDR3. Germline values: CDR1 SGHRS, CDR2 YFSETQ. The CDR3 is CASSQNQQAGLVSVDEQFF. The CDR3 DNA is TGCGCCAGCAGCCAAAACCAGCAAGCAGGACTAGTCAGTGTGGATGAGCAGTTCTTC.

The chain joins TRBV6-1 to TRBJ1-5; D possibly corresponds to TRBD1 (5 bases). The CDR3 is made up of 17 amino acids. From germline, CDR1 is MNHNS and CDR2 SASEGT. V dropped 1 base and J dropped 0 bases, with 13 bases sitting between them. DNA for the CDR3: TGTGCCAGCAGTGAAGTCAACAGGATCTATAGCAATCAGCCCCAGCATTTT. This gives the protein CASSEVNRIYSNQPQHF.

This clone was observed a handful of times. The V gene is TRBV28, the J gene TRBJ1-1; D might be TRBD1 (5 bases). Trimming pared 10 bases from V and 0 bases from J, leaving 12 bases between. Germline CDR1 reads MDHEN; CDR2 reads SYDVKM. This CDR3 comprises 13 residues. The CDR3 spells CATATVVNTEAFF. The DNA for the CDR3 is TGTGCCACTGCGACAGTCGTGAACACTGAAGCTTTCTTT.

The chain links TRBV7-9 to TRBJ1-1, with D unclear. The CDR3 runs 13 residues. CDR1 SEHNR and CDR2 FQNEAQ come from the germline V gene (reference sequence). V was trimmed by 3 bases and J by 3 bases, leaving 8 bases between them. CDR3 protein: CASSFDMDTEAFF. The DNA of the CDR3 is TGTGCCAGCAGCTTTGACATGGACACTGAAGCTTTCTTT.

As concerns this clone: The same CDR3 is also encoded by other DNA sequences in this sample. V usage is TRBV5-1 and J usage is TRBJ2-7; D call uncertain. Germline values: CDR1 SGHRS, CDR2 YFSETQ. The CDR3 contains 14 residues. Trimming shortened V by 0 bases and J by 2 bases, and 9 bases separated the two germline ends. This CDR3 reads CASSLEGSTYEQYF. CDR3 nucleotide sequence: TGCGCCAGCAGCTTGGAAGGCTCCACCTACGAGCAGTACTTC.

The chain uses TRBV18 and TRBJ1-1; a possible D gene is TRBD1 (5 bases). V was shortened by 3 bases and J by 3 bases, with 14 bases between the two germline ends. Germline CDR1 reads KGHSH; CDR2 reads LQKENI. The CDR3 is 15 amino acids. In DNA, the CDR3 is TGTGCCAGCTCACCTTTCAGGGTTCCGGACACTGAAGCTTTCTTT. It yields the protein CASSPFRVPDTEAFF.

The chain recombines TRBV7-9 with TRBJ2-1; D remains unclear. V was clipped by 2 bases and J by 6 bases, with 11 bases between them. There are 14 residues in the CDR3. CDR1 and CDR2 from the germline V gene are SEHNR and FQNEAQ (reference sequence). Written as DNA, the CDR3 is TGTGCCAGCAGCTTACACCACTCTAGCAATGAGCAGTTCTTC. As protein: CASSLHHSSNEQFF.

V is TRBV5-4 and J is TRBJ1-3, with unresolved D. V lost 4 bases and J lost 4, with 12 bases in between. Germline-derived CDR1 and CDR2 are SGHNT and YYREEE (reference sequence). This CDR3 region has 14 residues. The CDR3: CASSTPGRGNTIYF. The CDR3 DNA reads as TGTGCCAGCAGCACTCCGGGAAGGGGAAACACCATATATTTT.